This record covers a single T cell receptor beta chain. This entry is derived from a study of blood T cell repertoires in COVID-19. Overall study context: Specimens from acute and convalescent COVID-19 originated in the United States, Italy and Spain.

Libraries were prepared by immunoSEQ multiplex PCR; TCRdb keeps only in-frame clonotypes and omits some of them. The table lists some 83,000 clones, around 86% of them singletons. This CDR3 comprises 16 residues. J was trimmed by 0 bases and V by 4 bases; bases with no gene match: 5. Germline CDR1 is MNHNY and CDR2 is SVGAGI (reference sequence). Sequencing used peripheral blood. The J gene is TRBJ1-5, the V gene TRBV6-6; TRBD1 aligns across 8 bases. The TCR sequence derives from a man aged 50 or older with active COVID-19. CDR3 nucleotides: TGTGCCAGCAGTTCGCCCGGGACAGGTAGCAATCAGCCCCAGCATTTT. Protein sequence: CASSSPGTGSNQPQHF.